This T cell receptor beta chain emerged from a study of shared clonotypes between healthy human individuals. In the study overall: The cohort had a couple of women and a few men, ages 18 to 49.

V was pared by 8 bases and J by 6 bases, with 19 bases between. Germline V gene data show CDR1 as SNHLY and CDR2 as FYNNEI. The CDR3 covers 14 residues. At least ten counts were recorded for this clone. Other DNA sequences within the sample encode an identical CDR3. The assay was immunoSEQ multiplex PCR, and TCRdb's table has in-frame clones only and misses some. The sample lists about 500,000 clones; 75% to 80% were seen once. The sequence was obtained from a woman aged 40 to 50 in good health. Some clones in this sample may be carry-over from other donors' samples. The V gene is TRBV2, the J gene TRBJ1-2; possibly TRBD1 for D (5 bases). The sample consisted of PBMCs. DNA of the CDR3: TGTGCCAGCGAGGGGTTTGGCAGGTCTGATGGCTACACCTTC. This translates into CASEGFGRSDGYTF.